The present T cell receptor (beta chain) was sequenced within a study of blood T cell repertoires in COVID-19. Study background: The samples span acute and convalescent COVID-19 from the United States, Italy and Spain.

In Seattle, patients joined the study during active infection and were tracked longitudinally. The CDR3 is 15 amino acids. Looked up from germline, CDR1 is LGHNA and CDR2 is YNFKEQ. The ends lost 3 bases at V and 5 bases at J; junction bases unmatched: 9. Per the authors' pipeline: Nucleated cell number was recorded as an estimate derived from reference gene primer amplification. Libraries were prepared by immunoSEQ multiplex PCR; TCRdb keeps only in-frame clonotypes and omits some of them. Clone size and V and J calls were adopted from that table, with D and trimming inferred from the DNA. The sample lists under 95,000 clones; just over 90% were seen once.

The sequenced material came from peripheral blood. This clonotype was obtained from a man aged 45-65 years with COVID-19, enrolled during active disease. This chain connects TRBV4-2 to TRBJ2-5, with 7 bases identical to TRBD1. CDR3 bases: TGTGCCAGCAGCCACCTTTCTGACAGGGCTGAGACCCAGTACTTC. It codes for CASSHLSDRAETQYF.